The table lists the clone carrying this T cell receptor (beta chain) with a count of one. What it binds is unknown. This sample is drawn from a study of T cell responses to AZD1222 COVID-19 vaccine. Study-wide points: A rise in Spike-specific TCR breadth and depth followed two AZD1222 doses. Repertoires were obtained only post-peak T cell response.

This table comes from immunoSEQ multiplex PCR, and its TCRdb copy is limited to in-frame clones, with some not included. The table lists about 100,000 clones, 90% of them singletons, with 1% to 1.5% in the top ten. Trimming took off 5 bases at V and 0 bases at J, with 17 bases between the two ends. CDR1 SGHVT and CDR2 SQSDAQ come from the germline V gene. This CDR3 spans 17 amino acids. J is TRBJ1-5 and V is TRBV7-4; D remains ambiguous. Sequencing used peripheral blood, obtained on day 0 of AZD1222 vaccination. This TCR was sampled from an adult in good health. CDR3 in DNA: TGTGCCAGCAGCCGGACCGCCTGCGGGTGTAGCAATCAGCCCCAGCATTTT. This translates into CASSRTACGCSNQPQHF.